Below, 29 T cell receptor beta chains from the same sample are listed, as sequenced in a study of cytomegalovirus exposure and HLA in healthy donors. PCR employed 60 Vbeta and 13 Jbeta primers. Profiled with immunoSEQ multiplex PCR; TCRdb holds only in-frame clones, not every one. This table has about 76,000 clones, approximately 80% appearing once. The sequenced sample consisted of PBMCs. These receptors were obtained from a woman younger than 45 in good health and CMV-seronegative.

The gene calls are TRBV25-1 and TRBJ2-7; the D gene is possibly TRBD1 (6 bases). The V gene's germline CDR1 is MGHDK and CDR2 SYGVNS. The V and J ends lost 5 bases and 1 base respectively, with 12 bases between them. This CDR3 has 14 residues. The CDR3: CASSSRQDSYEQYF. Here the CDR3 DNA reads TGTGCCAGCAGTTCTCGACAGGATTCCTACGAGCAGTACTTC.

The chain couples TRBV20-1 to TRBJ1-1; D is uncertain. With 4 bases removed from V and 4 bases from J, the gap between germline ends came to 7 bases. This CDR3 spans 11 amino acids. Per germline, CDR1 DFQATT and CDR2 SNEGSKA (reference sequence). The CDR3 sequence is CSAKSSTEAFF. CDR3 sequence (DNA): TGCAGTGCTAAGAGCTCCACTGAAGCTTTCTTT.

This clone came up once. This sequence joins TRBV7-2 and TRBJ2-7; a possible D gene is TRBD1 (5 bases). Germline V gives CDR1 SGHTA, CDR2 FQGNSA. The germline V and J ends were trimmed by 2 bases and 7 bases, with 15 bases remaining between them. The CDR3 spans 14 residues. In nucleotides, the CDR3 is TGTGCCAGCAGCTTAAGGCAGATAAGGGGTGAGCAGTACTTC. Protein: CASSLRQIRGEQYF.

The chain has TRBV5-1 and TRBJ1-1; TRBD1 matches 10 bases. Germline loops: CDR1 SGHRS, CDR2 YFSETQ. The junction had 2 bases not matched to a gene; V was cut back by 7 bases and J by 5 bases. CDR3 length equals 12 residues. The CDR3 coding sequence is TGCGCCAGCGGGACAGGGGATACTGAAGCTTTCTTT. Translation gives CASGTGDTEAFF.

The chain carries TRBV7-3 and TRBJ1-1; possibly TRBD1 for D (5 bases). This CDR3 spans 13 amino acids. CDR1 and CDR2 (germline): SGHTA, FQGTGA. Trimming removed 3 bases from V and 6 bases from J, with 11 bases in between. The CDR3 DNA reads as TGTGCCAGCAGCTTTCAGGGTTTAGCTGAAGCTTTCTTT. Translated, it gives CASSFQGLAEAFF.

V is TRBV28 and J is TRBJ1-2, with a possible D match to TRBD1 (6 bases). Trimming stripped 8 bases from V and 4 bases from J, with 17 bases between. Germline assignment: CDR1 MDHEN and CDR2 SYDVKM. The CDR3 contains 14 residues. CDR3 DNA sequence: TGTGCCAGCGCCCCCAACAGGGAAGGCTATGGCTACACCTTC. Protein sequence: CASAPNREGYGYTF.

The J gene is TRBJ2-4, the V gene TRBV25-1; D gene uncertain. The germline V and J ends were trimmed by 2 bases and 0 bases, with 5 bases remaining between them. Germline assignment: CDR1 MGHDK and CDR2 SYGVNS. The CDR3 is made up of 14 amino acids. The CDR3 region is CASSEAVAKNIQYF. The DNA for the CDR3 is TGTGCCAGCAGTGAAGCGGTAGCCAAAAACATTCAGTACTTC.

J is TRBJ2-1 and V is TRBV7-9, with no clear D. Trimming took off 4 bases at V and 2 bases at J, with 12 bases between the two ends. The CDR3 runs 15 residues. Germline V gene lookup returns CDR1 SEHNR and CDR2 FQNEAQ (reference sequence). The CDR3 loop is CASSSSSGAYNEQFF. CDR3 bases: TGTGCCAGCAGCTCCTCCTCGGGTGCCTACAATGAGCAGTTCTTC.

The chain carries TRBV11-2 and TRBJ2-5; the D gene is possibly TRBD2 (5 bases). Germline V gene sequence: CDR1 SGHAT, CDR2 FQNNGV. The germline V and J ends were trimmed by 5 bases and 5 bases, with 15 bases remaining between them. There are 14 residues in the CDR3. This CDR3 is CASSHEGVVETQYF. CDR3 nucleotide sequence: TGTGCCAGCAGCCACGAGGGTGTGGTCGAGACCCAGTACTTC.

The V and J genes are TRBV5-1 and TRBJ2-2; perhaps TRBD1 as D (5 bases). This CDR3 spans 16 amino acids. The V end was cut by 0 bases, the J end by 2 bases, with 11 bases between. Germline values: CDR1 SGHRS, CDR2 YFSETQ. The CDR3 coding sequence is TGCGCCAGCAGCTTGGGGCCCCAGGGAAACACCGGGGAGCTGTTTTTT. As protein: CASSLGPQGNTGELFF.

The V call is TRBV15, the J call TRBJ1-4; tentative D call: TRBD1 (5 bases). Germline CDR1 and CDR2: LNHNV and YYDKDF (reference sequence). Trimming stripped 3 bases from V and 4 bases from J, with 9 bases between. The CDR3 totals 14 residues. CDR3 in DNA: TGTGCCACCAGCAGTCGACAGTTTAATGAAAAACTGTTTTTT. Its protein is CATSSRQFNEKLFF. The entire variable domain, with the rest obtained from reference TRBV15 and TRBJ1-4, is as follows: DAMVIQNPRYQVTQFGKPVTLSCSQTLNHNVMYWYQQKSSQAPKLLFHYYDKDFNNEADTPDNFQSRRPNTSFCFLDIRSPGLGDTAMYLCATSSRQFNEKLFFGSGTQLSVL.

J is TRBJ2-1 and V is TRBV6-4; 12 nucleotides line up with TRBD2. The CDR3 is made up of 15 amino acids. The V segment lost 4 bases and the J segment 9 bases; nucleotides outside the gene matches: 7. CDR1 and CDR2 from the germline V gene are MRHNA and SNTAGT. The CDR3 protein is CASSVGLAGFGEQFF. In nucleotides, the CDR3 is TGTGCCAGCAGTGTAGGACTAGCGGGATTTGGTGAGCAGTTCTTC.

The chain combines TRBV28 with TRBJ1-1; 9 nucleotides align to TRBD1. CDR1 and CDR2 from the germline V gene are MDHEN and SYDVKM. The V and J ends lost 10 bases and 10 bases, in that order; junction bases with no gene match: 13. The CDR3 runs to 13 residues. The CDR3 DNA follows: TGTGCCACCGACCTCGGACAGGGGCGGGGAGCTTTCTTT. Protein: CATDLGQGRGAFF.

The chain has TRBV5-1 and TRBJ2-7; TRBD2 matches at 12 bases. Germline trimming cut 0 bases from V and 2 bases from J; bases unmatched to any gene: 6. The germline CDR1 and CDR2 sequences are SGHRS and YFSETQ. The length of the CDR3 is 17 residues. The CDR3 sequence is CASSLGLAGVSPYEQYF. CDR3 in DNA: TGCGCCAGCAGCTTGGGACTAGCGGGAGTTTCCCCCTACGAGCAGTACTTC.

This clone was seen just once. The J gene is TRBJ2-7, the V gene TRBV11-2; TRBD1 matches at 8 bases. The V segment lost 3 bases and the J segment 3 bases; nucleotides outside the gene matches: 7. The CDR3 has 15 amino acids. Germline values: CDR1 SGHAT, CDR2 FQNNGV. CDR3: CASSFQTGGFYEQYF. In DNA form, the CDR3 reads TGTGCCAGCAGCTTTCAAACAGGGGGGTTCTACGAGCAGTACTTC.

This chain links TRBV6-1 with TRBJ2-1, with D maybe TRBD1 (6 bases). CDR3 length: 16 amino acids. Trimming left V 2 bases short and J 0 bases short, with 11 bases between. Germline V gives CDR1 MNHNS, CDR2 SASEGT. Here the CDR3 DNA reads TGTGCCAGCAGTGAATCGGCAGGGGCCTCCTACAATGAGCAGTTCTTC. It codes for CASSESAGASYNEQFF.

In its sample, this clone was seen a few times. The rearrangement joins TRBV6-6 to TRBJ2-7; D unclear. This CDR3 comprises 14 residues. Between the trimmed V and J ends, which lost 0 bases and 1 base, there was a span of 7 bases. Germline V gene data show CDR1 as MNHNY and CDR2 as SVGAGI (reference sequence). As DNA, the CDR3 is TGTGCCAGCAGTTACTCTCAAAATTCCTACGAGCAGTACTTC. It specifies CASSYSQNSYEQYF.

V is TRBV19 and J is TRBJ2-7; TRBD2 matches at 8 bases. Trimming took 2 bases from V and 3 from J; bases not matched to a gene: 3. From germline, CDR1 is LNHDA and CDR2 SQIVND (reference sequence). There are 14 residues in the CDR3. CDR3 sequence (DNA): TGTGCCAGTAGTATATATGGGACTAGCTACGAGCAGTACTTC. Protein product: CASSIYGTSYEQYF.

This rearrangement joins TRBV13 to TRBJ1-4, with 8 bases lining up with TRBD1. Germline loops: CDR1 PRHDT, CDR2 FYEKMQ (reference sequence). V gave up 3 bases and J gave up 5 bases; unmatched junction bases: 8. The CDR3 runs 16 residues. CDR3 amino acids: CASSLGDRPQNEKLFF. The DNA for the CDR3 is TGTGCCAGCAGCTTGGGGGACAGGCCTCAAAATGAAAAACTGTTTTTT.

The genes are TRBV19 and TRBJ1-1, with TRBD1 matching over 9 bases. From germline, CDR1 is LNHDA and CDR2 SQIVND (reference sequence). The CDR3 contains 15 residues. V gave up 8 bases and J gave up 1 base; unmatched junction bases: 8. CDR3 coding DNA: TGTGCCAGTGCCGCTAAGACAGGGGGGAACACTGAAGCTTTCTTT. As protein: CASAAKTGGNTEAFF.

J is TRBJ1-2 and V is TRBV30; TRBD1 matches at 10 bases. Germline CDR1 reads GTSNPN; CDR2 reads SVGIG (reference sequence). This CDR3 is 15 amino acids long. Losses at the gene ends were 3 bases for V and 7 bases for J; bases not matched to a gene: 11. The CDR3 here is CAWSQTGQGNGGYTF. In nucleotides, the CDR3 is TGTGCCTGGAGCCAAACGGGACAGGGGAACGGTGGCTACACCTTC.

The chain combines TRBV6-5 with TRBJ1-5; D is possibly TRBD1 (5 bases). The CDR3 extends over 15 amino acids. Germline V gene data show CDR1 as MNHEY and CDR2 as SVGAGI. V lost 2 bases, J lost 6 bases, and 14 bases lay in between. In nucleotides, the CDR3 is TGTGCCAGCAGTTACGGCGGGGGAGGAAGTCAGCCCCAGCATTTT. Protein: CASSYGGGGSQPQHF.

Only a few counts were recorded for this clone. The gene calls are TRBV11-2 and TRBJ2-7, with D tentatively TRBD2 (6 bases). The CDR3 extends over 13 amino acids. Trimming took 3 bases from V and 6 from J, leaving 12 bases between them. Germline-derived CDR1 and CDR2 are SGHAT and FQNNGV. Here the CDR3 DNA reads TGTGCCAGCAGCTTGCGACTAGGGAGCGAGCAGTACTTC. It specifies CASSLRLGSEQYF.

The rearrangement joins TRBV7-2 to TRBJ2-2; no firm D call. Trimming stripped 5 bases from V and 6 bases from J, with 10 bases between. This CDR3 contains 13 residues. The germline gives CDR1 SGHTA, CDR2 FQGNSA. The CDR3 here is CASSGQPAGELFF. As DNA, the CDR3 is TGTGCCAGCAGCGGTCAACCGGCCGGGGAGCTGTTTTTT.

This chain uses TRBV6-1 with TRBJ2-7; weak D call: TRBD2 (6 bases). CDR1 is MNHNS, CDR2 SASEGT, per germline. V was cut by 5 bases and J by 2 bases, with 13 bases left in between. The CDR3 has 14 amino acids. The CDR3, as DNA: TGTGCCAGCAGTTTTGCGGGACCTACCTACGAGCAGTACTTC. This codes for CASSFAGPTYEQYF.

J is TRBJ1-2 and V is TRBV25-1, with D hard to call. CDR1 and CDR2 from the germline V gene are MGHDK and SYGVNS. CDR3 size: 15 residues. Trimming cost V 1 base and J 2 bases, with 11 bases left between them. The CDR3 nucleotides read TGTGCCAGCAGTGAATTCGCCCTCGAGAACTATGGCTACACCTTC. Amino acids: CASSEFALENYGYTF.

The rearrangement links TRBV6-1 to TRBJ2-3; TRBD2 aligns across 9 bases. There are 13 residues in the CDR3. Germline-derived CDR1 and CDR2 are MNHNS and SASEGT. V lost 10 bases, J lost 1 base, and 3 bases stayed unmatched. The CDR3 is CATEREGTDTQYF. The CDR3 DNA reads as TGTGCCACCGAGCGGGAGGGCACAGATACGCAGTATTTT.

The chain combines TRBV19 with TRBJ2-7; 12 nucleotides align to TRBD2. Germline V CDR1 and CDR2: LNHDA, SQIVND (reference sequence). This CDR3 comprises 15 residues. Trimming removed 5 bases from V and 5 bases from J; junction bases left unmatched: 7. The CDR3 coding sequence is TGTGCCAGTAGTTCGACTAGCGGGAGTATCCACGAGCAGTACTTC. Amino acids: CASSSTSGSIHEQYF. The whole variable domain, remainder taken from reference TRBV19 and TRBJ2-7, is DGGITQSPKYLFRKEGQNVTLSCEQNLNHDAMYWYRQDPGQGLRLIYYSQIVNDFQKGDIAEGYSVSREKKESFPLTVTSAQKNPTAFYLCASSSTSGSIHEQYFGPGTRLTVT.

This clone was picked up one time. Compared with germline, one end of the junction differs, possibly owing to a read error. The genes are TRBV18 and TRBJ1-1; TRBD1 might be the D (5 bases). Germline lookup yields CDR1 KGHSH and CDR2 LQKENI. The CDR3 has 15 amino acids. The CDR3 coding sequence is TGTGCCAGCTCCCCACAGGAGATAAGGAACACTGAAGCTTTCTTT. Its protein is CASSPQEIRNTEAFF.